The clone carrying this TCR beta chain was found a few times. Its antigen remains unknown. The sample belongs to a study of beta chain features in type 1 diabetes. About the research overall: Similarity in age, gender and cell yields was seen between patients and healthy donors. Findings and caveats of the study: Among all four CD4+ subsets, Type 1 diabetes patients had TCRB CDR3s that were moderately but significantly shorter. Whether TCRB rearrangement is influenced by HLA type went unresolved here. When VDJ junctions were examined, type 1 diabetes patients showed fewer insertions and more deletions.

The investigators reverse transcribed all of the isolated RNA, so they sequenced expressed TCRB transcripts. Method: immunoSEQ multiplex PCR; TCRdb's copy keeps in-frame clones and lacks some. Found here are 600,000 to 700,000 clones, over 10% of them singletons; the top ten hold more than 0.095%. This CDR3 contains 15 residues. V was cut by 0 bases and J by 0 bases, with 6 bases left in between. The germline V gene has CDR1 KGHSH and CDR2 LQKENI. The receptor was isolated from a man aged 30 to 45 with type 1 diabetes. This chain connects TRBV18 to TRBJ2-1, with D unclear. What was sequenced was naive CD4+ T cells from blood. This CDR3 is CASSPPSSSYNEQFF. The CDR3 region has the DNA TGTGCCAGCTCACCACCGTCTAGCTCCTACAATGAGCAGTTCTTC.